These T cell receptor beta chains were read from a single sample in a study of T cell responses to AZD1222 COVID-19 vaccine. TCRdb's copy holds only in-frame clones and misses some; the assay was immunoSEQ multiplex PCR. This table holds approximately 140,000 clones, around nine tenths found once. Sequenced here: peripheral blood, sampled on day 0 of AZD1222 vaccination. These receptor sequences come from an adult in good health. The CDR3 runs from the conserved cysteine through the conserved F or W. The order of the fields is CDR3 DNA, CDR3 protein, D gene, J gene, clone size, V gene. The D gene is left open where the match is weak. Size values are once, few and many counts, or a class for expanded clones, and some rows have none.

CDR3 DNA: TGCGCCAGCAGCTTGGGTGTTGGGGGAGGCCAGCCCCAGCATTTT
CDR3 protein: CASSLGVGGGQPQHF
D gene: -
J gene: TRBJ1-5
clone size: few
V gene: TRBV5-1

CDR3 DNA: TGCGCCAGCAGCTTACAGACCGGGAACACTGAAGCTTTCTTT
CDR3 protein: CASSLQTGNTEAFF
D gene: -
J gene: TRBJ1-1
clone size: -
V gene: TRBV5-1

CDR3 DNA: TGTGCCTGGGGGGTGGGACTAGCGGTTTCCTACGAGCAGTACTTC
CDR3 protein: CAWGVGLAVSYEQYF
D gene: TRBD2
J gene: TRBJ2-7
clone size: -
V gene: TRBV30

CDR3 DNA: TGTGCCAGCAGCTTAGACTCTAGCGGGGATTTCGATGAGCAGTTCTTC
CDR3 protein: CASSLDSSGDFDEQFF
D gene: TRBD2
J gene: TRBJ2-1
clone size: -
V gene: TRBV7-9

CDR3 DNA: TGTGCCACCAGCCGACGGACTAGCGGGCCGACAGATACGCAGTATTTT
CDR3 protein: CATSRRTSGPTDTQYF
D gene: TRBD2
J gene: TRBJ2-3
clone size: -
V gene: TRBV15

CDR3 DNA: TGTGCCAGCAGTTGGGGGGGAGCCGGGGAGCTGTTTTTT
CDR3 protein: CASSWGGAGELFF
D gene: TRBD2
J gene: TRBJ2-2
clone size: -
V gene: TRBV12-3/TRBV12-4

CDR3 DNA: TGCAGCGCTATAACAGGGTACCACGAGCAGTACTTC
CDR3 protein: CSAITGYHEQYF
D gene: -
J gene: TRBJ2-7
clone size: -
V gene: TRBV29-1

CDR3 DNA: TGCAGCGTTGTAAGGGAAAGAGGGGGAGGAAGCAATCAGCCCCAGCATTTT
CDR3 protein: CSVVRERGGGSNQPQHF
D gene: -
J gene: TRBJ1-5
clone size: -
V gene: TRBV29-1

CDR3 DNA: TGCAGCGTTGAAACCCGGGACTACGAGCAGTACTTC
CDR3 protein: CSVETRDYEQYF
D gene: -
J gene: TRBJ2-7
clone size: few
V gene: TRBV29-1

CDR3 DNA: TGTGCCAGCAGTTACGGGGATAATGAAAAACTGTTTTTT
CDR3 protein: CASSYGDNEKLFF
D gene: -
J gene: TRBJ1-4
clone size: -
V gene: TRBV6-5

CDR3 DNA: TGTGCCAGCAGCCAACAAGGGGGACAGGGCATTGAAAAACTGTTTTTT
CDR3 protein: CASSQQGGQGIEKLFF
D gene: TRBD1
J gene: TRBJ1-4
clone size: once
V gene: TRBV3-1/TRBV3-2

CDR3 DNA: TGTGCCAGCAGTGAAGTGAGGTACACCGGGGAGCTGTTTTTT
CDR3 protein: CASSEVRYTGELFF
D gene: -
J gene: TRBJ2-2
clone size: -
V gene: TRBV6-1

CDR3 DNA: TGTGCCACCAGTAGAAGCAATCAGCCCCAGCATTTT
CDR3 protein: CATSRSNQPQHF
D gene: -
J gene: TRBJ1-5
clone size: -
V gene: TRBV15

CDR3 DNA: TGCGCCAGCAGCTTAGTCCCGCCGGGACAGGGCTATGGCTACACCTTC
CDR3 protein: CASSLVPPGQGYGYTF
D gene: TRBD1
J gene: TRBJ1-2
clone size: -
V gene: TRBV5-1

CDR3 DNA: TGTGCCAGCGGAAAACAGAACACTGAAGCTTTCTTT
CDR3 protein: CASGKQNTEAFF
D gene: -
J gene: TRBJ1-1
clone size: -
V gene: TRBV11-2

CDR3 DNA: TGTGCCAGCAGTGTATTAGCCGGGACCCCCACCGGGGAGCTGTTTTTT
CDR3 protein: CASSVLAGTPTGELFF
D gene: -
J gene: TRBJ2-2
clone size: -
V gene: TRBV7-3

CDR3 DNA: TGTGCCAGCAGTCCTTCGGGGTCTGAAGCTTTCTTT
CDR3 protein: CASSPSGSEAFF
D gene: -
J gene: TRBJ1-1
clone size: -
V gene: TRBV6-5

CDR3 DNA: TGTGCCAGCAGTGTGGGACTAGCGTTGGATGAGCAGTTCTTC
CDR3 protein: CASSVGLALDEQFF
D gene: TRBD2
J gene: TRBJ2-1
clone size: once
V gene: TRBV2

CDR3 DNA: TGTGCCAGCAGCGGACCTGTAGGACGAAACACCATATATTTT
CDR3 protein: CASSGPVGRNTIYF
D gene: -
J gene: TRBJ1-3
clone size: -
V gene: TRBV9

CDR3 DNA: TGTGCCAGTAGTAGCCCCGGGACAGGGTATGAAAAACTGTTTTTT
CDR3 protein: CASSSPGTGYEKLFF
D gene: TRBD1
J gene: TRBJ1-4
clone size: -
V gene: TRBV19

CDR3 DNA: TGTGCCACCAGCAAGGGGGGCGACACCGGGGAGCTGTTTTTT
CDR3 protein: CATSKGGDTGELFF
D gene: -
J gene: TRBJ2-2
clone size: -
V gene: TRBV15

CDR3 DNA: TGTGCCAGCAGCGGACAAGAGACCCAGTACTTC
CDR3 protein: CASSGQETQYF
D gene: -
J gene: TRBJ2-5
clone size: once
V gene: TRBV7-6